Sequencing of this T cell receptor beta chain was carried out in a study of T cells in Graves' hyperthyroidism and ophthalmopathy. The germline V gene has CDR1 GTSNPN and CDR2 SVGIG (reference sequence). CDR3 length equals 12 residues. The germline V and J ends were trimmed by 2 bases and 7 bases, with 9 bases remaining between them. This clonotype was recorded at least ten times. Regions amplified from RNA transcripts were the TCR beta CDR3 regions. During a first-round RT-PCR of the TCR CDR3, the HTBI primer set was used. Each CDR3 protein is one row after TCRdb ran MiXCR on the multiplex PCR reads. The table has about 690,000 distinct CDR3 sequences, 17% seen once.

The source of this sequence is a man in his fifties with Graves' hyperthyroidism. The sequencing sample was made of blood. The chain carries TRBV30 and TRBJ2-1; D call uncertain. In nucleotides, the CDR3 is TGTGCCTGGAGTTTCGCCAGGAATGAGCAGTTCTTC. It specifies CAWSFARNEQFF.